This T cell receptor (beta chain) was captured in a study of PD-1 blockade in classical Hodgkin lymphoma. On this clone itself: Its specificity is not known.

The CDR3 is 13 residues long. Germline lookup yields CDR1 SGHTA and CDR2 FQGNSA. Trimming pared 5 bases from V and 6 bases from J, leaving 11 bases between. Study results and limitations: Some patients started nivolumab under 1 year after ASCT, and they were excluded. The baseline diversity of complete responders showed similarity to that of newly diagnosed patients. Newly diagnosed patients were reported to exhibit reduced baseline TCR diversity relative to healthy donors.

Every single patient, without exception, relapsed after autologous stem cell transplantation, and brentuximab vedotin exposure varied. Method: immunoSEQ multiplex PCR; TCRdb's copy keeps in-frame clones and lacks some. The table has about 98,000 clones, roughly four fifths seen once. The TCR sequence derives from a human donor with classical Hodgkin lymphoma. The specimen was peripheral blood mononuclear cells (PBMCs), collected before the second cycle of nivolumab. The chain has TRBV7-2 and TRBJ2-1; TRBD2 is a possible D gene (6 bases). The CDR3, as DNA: TGTGCCAGCAGCGATAGGGGAGGCAATGAGCAGTTCTTC. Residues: CASSDRGGNEQFF.